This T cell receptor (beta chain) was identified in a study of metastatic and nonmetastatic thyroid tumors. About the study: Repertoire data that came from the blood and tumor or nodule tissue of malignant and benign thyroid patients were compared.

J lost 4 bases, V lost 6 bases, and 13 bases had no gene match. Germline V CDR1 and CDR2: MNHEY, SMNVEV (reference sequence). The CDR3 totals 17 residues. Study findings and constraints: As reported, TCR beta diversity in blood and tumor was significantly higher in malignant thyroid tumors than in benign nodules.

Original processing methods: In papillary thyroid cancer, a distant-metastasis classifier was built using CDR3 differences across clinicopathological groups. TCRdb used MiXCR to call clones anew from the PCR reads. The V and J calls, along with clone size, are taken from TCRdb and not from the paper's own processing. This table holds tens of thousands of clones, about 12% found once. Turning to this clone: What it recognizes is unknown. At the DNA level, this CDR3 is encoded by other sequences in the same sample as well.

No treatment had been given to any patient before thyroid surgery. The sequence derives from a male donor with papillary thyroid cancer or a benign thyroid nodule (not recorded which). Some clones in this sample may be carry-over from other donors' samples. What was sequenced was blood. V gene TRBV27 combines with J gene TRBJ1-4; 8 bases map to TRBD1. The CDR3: CASSRDRGSFLNEKLFF. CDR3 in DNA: TGTGCCAGCAGCCGTGACAGGGGCAGCTTTCTTAATGAAAAACTGTTTTTT.